Listed here are 11 T cell receptor beta chains from one sample, sequenced in a study of technical replicates of blood from a few donors. The method was immunoSEQ multiplex PCR; TCRdb's version includes in-frame clones alone and lacks a portion of them. The sample holds tens of thousands of clones, around 94% seen once. The source material was T cells isolated from PBMCs. These TCRs come from a human donor in good health.

The chain employs TRBV7-9 and TRBJ1-1; TRBD1 is a possible D gene (5 bases). The CDR3 totals 15 residues. Trimming removed 2 bases at V and 4 bases at J, with 14 bases between. In germline, CDR1 is SEHNR, CDR2 FQNEAQ (reference sequence). The chain's CDR3 is CASSLTGGVVTEAFF. The CDR3 DNA is TGTGCCAGCAGCTTAACAGGAGGGGTTGTCACTGAAGCTTTCTTT.

The genes are TRBV7-2 and TRBJ2-3; 9 bases are a match to TRBD2. From germline, CDR1 is SGHTA and CDR2 FQGNSA. The CDR3 extends over 17 amino acids. The ends lost 1 base at V and 4 bases at J; junction bases unmatched: 9. The CDR3 nucleotides read TGTGCCAGCAGCTTAGTCCCTCAGCGGGAGGCCCCAGATACGCAGTATTTT. Translating it yields CASSLVPQREAPDTQYF.

CDR3 sequence (DNA): TGTGCCAGCAGGCGGACAGGGAATAGCCATGAGCAGTTCTTC. It yields the protein CASRRTGNSHEQFF. The genes are TRBV9 and TRBJ2-1; 8 positions match TRBD1. The V segment lost 5 bases and the J segment 8 bases; nucleotides outside the gene matches: 9. The CDR3 totals 14 residues. Looked up from germline, CDR1 is SGDLS and CDR2 is YYNGEE.

The chain is built from TRBV4-2 and TRBJ1-1; D not certain. The CDR3 consists of 13 residues. V lost 0 bases and J 0 bases, leaving 2 bases between the germline ends. The germline gives CDR1 LGHNA, CDR2 YNFKEQ. In DNA, the CDR3 is TGTGCCAGCAGCCAAGATATGAACACTGAAGCTTTCTTT. Translated, it gives CASSQDMNTEAFF.

The J gene is TRBJ2-7, the V gene TRBV4-1; D is ambiguous. Trimming took off 3 bases at V and 4 bases at J, with 10 bases between the two ends. In germline, CDR1 is MGHRA, CDR2 YSYEKL. The CDR3 has 13 residues. The CDR3 nucleotides are TGCGCCAGCAGCCACCAGACATTATACGAGCAGTACTTC. Protein: CASSHQTLYEQYF.

The genes are TRBV6-1 and TRBJ2-1; D gene unclear. Trimming cost V 6 bases and J 8 bases, with 11 bases left between them. There are 12 residues in the CDR3. Germline CDR1 MNHNS, CDR2 SASEGT. The CDR3 here is CASSESFDEQFF. The CDR3 nucleotides read TGTGCCAGCAGCGAATCCTTCGATGAGCAGTTCTTC.

The chain couples TRBV9 to TRBJ1-4; D is uncertain. Germline lookup yields CDR1 SGDLS and CDR2 YYNGEE. The ends were cut back, 3 bases at V and 8 bases at J, with 11 bases in the middle. The CDR3 length is 13 residues. The CDR3 protein is CASSASSMEKLFF. In nucleotides, the CDR3 is TGTGCCAGCAGCGCCTCGAGCATGGAAAAACTGTTTTTT.

This chain connects TRBV2 to TRBJ2-5; maybe TRBD1 (5 bases). CDR1 and CDR2 from the germline V gene are SNHLY and FYNNEI. The V and J ends lost 4 bases and 5 bases respectively, with 11 bases between them. The CDR3 runs 13 residues. CDR3 amino acids: CASSGWTPETQYF. The DNA of the CDR3 is TGTGCCAGCAGTGGGTGGACACCTGAGACCCAGTACTTC.

V is TRBV19 and J is TRBJ2-3; 8 bases agree with TRBD2. This CDR3 spans 15 amino acids. From germline, CDR1 is LNHDA and CDR2 SQIVND (reference sequence). V trimming: 6 bases; J trimming: 0 bases; junction bases outside the gene matches: 5. The CDR3 nucleotides are TGTGCCAGTAGACCAATAGCGGGAAGCACAGATACGCAGTATTTT. Its translation: CASRPIAGSTDTQYF.

As DNA, the CDR3 is TGTGCCATCGCTCCCGACAGGTTTGGCTACACCTTC. This translates into CAIAPDRFGYTF. This chain joins TRBV10-3 and TRBJ1-2; the D gene is possibly TRBD1 (6 bases). Trimming took 8 bases from V and 7 from J, leaving 14 bases between them. Germline V gene data show CDR1 as ENHRY and CDR2 as SYGVKD. The CDR3 is 12 amino acids.

The gene calls are TRBV19 and TRBJ2-1, with TRBD2 as a possible D gene (6 bases). Looked up from germline, CDR1 is LNHDA and CDR2 is SQIVND (reference sequence). CDR3 length: 13 residues. V was shortened by 4 bases and J by 8 bases, with 12 bases between the two germline ends. CDR3 bases: TGTGCCAGTAGTAGGGAGGTCTGGGATGAGCAGTTCTTC. Amino acid sequence: CASSREVWDEQFF.